This record covers a single TCR beta chain. This clonotype has ten or more counts. This receptor's antigen is unknown. Base qualities are missing; no much larger clone stands one base away. The sample is drawn from a study of CD8 T cells in ankylosing spondylitis (dated by TCRdb to the late 2010s). For the study in its entirety: The study profiled T cell receptor beta repertoires in healthy donors and ankylosing spondylitis patients to find disease-linked TCR variants. The full study cohort comprised roughly 24 ankylosing spondylitis patients and 85 to 120 healthy donors. Peripheral blood was sampled, and synovial fluid was also collected from ankylosing spondylitis patients. Broad study findings and their caveats: Some of the motif variants had been reported before in the synovial fluid and blood of reactive arthritis patients, a finding that suggests common disease-initiation mechanisms. The disease-linked clones were reported as significantly enriched in matched synovial fluid samples from ankylosing spondylitis patients. In peripheral blood, the disease-linked clones were found at relatively low frequencies and had a CD8+ phenotype. A TCR beta motif made up of under ten highly homologous amino acid variants appeared to be characteristic of blood from ankylosing spondylitis patients.

The sequencer was an Illumina HiSeq 2500. Quantitative 5'-RACE with molecular barcodes was used to prepare TCR beta libraries. The original pipeline was this. To identify disease-linked TCR variants, a new computational method was used, one built on a probabilistic model of VDJ rearrangement. Using fastp trimming at Q25 and MiXCR clonotype assembly, TCRdb reanalyzed the public sequencing data and kept in-frame beta chains. One record per CDR3 amino acid sequence lists the most common genes and DNA. TCRdb, not the original authors, processed these V and J calls. This sample comprises around 490,000 distinct CDR3 sequences, about 5.7% of them detected only once. Under 4.5% of the sample rests with the top ten. The germline V gene encodes CDR1 SGHTA and CDR2 FQGNSA. V drops 4 bases and J drops 0 bases, leaving 13 bases in between. The CDR3 measures 16 amino acids from cysteine to phenylalanine. This entry keeps only the CDR3 DNA: 48 bases, framed from base 1.

The rearrangement joined TRBV7-2 to TRBJ2-1, with a tentative D gene TRBD2 over 6 matching bases. Sequenced sample: blood, either unsorted or a sorted T cell fraction (not recorded which). This receptor was identified in a male donor with ankylosing spondylitis. The CDR3 region: CASSSYGGLSYNEQFF. The sequenced DNA: TGTGCCAGCAGCTCCTATGGAGGGCTCTCCTACAATGAGCAGTTCTTC.